These T cell receptor beta chains were read from a single sample in a study of post-analysis software for immune sequencing data. MiXCR was run by TCRdb on the PCR reads, yielding one entry per CDR3 protein. This sample has 650,000 to 900,000 distinct CDR3 sequences, with around 45% found just once. The sample comprised blood. These receptors were obtained from a girl under 18 with multiple sclerosis. Both conserved end residues are part of each CDR3. A D gene is named only where the DNA matches it firmly. Part of the rows lack a size; the others show once, few, many or a class for expanded clones.

V,J,D,size,DNA,CDR3
TRBV4-1,TRBJ1-2,NA,few,TGCGCCAGCAGCCAAGATCCGGCAGCTCTTAACTATGGCTACACCTTC,CASSQDPAALNYGYTF
TRBV7-2,TRBJ2-5,NA,once,TGTGCCAGCAGCTTAGTTTGGGGTACGGAGACCCAGTACTTC,CASSLVWGTETQYF
TRBV6-6,TRBJ2-7,NA,NA,TGTGCCAGCAGTTACCCAGACTATACCTACGAGCAGTACTTC,CASSYPDYTYEQYF
TRBV20-1,TRBJ1-5,NA,NA,TGCAGTGCTGCTCCCCAGGGGAAAAACAATCAGCCCCAGCATTTT,CSAAPQGKNNQPQHF
TRBV5-1,TRBJ2-2,TRBD1,NA,TGCGCCAGCAGCCCGGGGACAGGGGAAACCGGGGAGCTGTTTTTT,CASSPGTGETGELFF
TRBV20-1,TRBJ1-1,NA,once,TGCAGTGCCTTGGACACCGTGAACACTGAAGCTTTCTTT,CSALDTVNTEAFF
TRBV20-1,TRBJ2-1,TRBD2,few,TGCAGTGCTCCTCGATTGCGGGGGGATGTGGGGCAGTTCTTC,CSAPRLRGDVGQFF
TRBV7-8,TRBJ2-1,NA,few,TGTGCCAGCAGCCTCCACAGGGTCGATCGGGGCAATGAGCAGTTCTTC,CASSLHRVDRGNEQFF
TRBV24-1,TRBJ2-7,TRBD1,few,TGTGCCACCAGTGAGACAATGGACAGGGGCACAGCCTACGAGCAGTACTTC,CATSETMDRGTAYEQYF
TRBV25-1,TRBJ2-3,TRBD2,NA,TGTGCCAGCAGTTCAGTCAGCGGGAGGGCCCCAGATACGCAGTATTTT,CASSSVSGRAPDTQYF
TRBV4-2,TRBJ2-7,TRBD2,few,TGTGCCAGCAGCCAAACTAGCGGGAGGGATCGGGAGCAGTACTTC,CASSQTSGRDREQYF
TRBV20-1,TRBJ2-7,TRBD1,few,TGCAGTGCTAGGACAGGGGGACATTACGAGCAGTACTTC,CSARTGGHYEQYF
TRBV28,TRBJ2-4,TRBD2,few,TGTGCCAGCAGAGGGACTAGCGGGAGACTAAACATTCAGTACTTC,CASRGTSGRLNIQYF
TRBV25-1,TRBJ2-5,NA,NA,TGTGCCAGCAGTGAATCCCGCGGACGGCGAAGGGGGTACTTC,CASSESRGRRRGYF
TRBV5-1,TRBJ2-4,NA,NA,TGCGCCAGCAGCTTGGATGGCTGGCACCCTAAGGGAAACATTCAGTACTTC,CASSLDGWHPKGNIQYF